Here is one T cell receptor (beta chain) with its context. This clone was picked up a small number of times. What this receptor recognizes is not known. Per-base quality was not reported, and no clone a single base away is much larger than it. This entry is derived from a study of beta chain features in type 1 diabetes (dated by TCRdb to the late 2010s). About the study as a whole: Mean age, gender distribution, total cell number and subset yield were not different between patients and healthy donors. A total of roughly 110 million sorted cells were examined across all samples, and the number of cells per subset was strongly correlated with RNA yield. The study compared the TCRB repertoires of sorted circulating CD4+ T cell subsets in recently diagnosed type 1 diabetes patients with those in matched healthy donors. Regulatory and stem cell-like memory subsets were obtained from only 8 patients and roughly eight healthy donors, while naive and central memory subsets were obtained from all 30 or so donors. General findings and caveats noted by the study authors: Because cDNA was sequenced instead of genomic DNA, activated cells with high expression could be over-represented, although the groups did not differ in activation or CD3 levels. HLA sub-analyses involved small numbers of individuals, so any influence of HLA type on TCRB rearrangement remained unresolved. PCR may preferentially amplify shorter templates, but because patient and control samples were amplified and corrected together, any resulting skew would affect both groups equally. Naive, central memory and regulatory TCRB repertoires appeared more similar among patients than among healthy donors. A moderate but significant shortening of TCRB CDR3 length was observed in type 1 diabetes patients in all four CD4+ subsets. Fewer insertions and more nucleotide deletions at VDJ recombination sites were observed in patients with type 1 diabetes, implying thymic rearrangement abnormalities.

All of the isolated RNA was reverse transcribed with the High Capacity cDNA Reverse Transcription Kit, so expressed TCRB transcripts were sequenced. Naive, central memory and regulatory T cell samples underwent deep immunoSEQ sequencing, averaging around 3.6 million total reads per sample. Sorted cells were lysed in RLT buffer, and RNA was extracted using DNase-treated RNeasy Micro or Mini kits according to cell number. To prevent cross-contamination, each cell subset was processed individually, whereas patient and healthy donor samples were processed jointly. The immunoSEQ multiplex PCR was used to amplify TCRB sequences from cDNA, yielding 87-bp fragments that span the CDR3 region. Sequencing of the amplicons was performed on the Illumina HiSeq platform. The paper's processing steps were these. PCR bias was corrected computationally using synthetic template baselines, and reads within Hamming distance 2 were collapsed, with unmergeable singletons discarded. By aligning reads against IMGT, V, D and J genes, CDR3 length, and insertions or deletions at six rearrangement sites were assigned. Within each subset, clonotype counts were normalized to the number of sorted cells before true diversity and Gini coefficients were calculated with the tcR R package. The overlap coefficient, calculated on TCRB nucleotide sequences, was used to quantify repertoire sharing. Out-of-frame TCRB sequences from naive cells were analyzed to stand in for the pre-selection repertoire. TCRdb's version of the immuneACCESS table is confined to in-frame rearrangements and falls short of the full clone set. An unresolved V gene accounts for under half of the shortfall where checked; the remainder is of unknown origin. V, J and clone size are those of that table, while D and trimming were read from the DNA. The sample table records 500,000 to 700,000 clones; about 16% of these occur just once. Together, the top ten hold under 0.095% of the sample.

Cut back by 8 bases and 10 bases, the V and J ends lie 12 bases apart. From its cysteine to its phenylalanine, the CDR3 spans 11 amino acids. The entry retains the CDR3 DNA only, 33 bases that are in frame from base 1. CDR1 and CDR2, per the germline V gene (reference sequence), are MNHNY and SVGAGI. Each donor gave one peripheral blood draw, about 110 mL on average, collected into heparinised tubes. Naive, central memory, regulatory and stem cell-like memory CD4+ T cells were sorted on a BD FACSAria II using a panel including CD45RO, CCR7, CD25, CD127, CD95 and CD27. Every sorted population had a purity above 95%. PBMCs were isolated immediately by Lymphoprep density gradient centrifugation and stained directly without culture. So that batch effects would be minimized, each experiment stained and sorted samples in pairs, pairing one healthy donor with one patient.

The chain is assembled from TRBV6-6 and TRBJ2-1; the D gene cannot be resolved reliably. The sequence was obtained from a man aged 18 to 30 in good health. The sequencing sample was made of naive CD4+ T cells from blood. This sample's cell subset or site label indicates: true naive CD4+ T cells. The DNA sequence is TGTGCCAGCCGCGCGGCCGAAGAGCAGTTCTTC. Its protein reads: CASRAAEEQFF.